The clone carrying this T cell receptor (beta chain) was found once. The antigen is undetermined. Germline V lookup: CDR1 LNHDA, CDR2 SQIVND (reference sequence). With V trimmed by 3 bases and J by 5 bases, 10 bases remained unmatched. The CDR3 extends over 17 amino acids. This record belongs to a study of cytotoxic CD8 clonotypes in ibrutinib-treated CLL. On the study more broadly: After a median around 11 months on treatment (6 to 36), response samples were drawn.

Findings and caveats of the study: Sustained-remission and progressing patients were not sampled at matched times.

The assay was immunoSEQ multiplex PCR, and TCRdb's table has in-frame clones only and misses some. The table has some 140,000 clones, approximately 89% seen once. Around 2 micrograms of genomic DNA came from cryopreserved PBMCs for TCR beta libraries. The chain uses TRBV19 and TRBJ2-1, with 10 bases identical to TRBD2. The source is a human donor with chronic lymphocytic leukemia. Sequencing used PBMCs, obtained after 12 months of ibrutinib treatment. DNA of the CDR3: TGTGCCAGTAGTATCCAGCTAGCGGGAGTGTTGGACAATGAGCAGTTCTTC. This sequence encodes CASSIQLAGVLDNEQFF.